These T cell receptor beta chains were read from a single sample in a study of CD8+ T cells in alopecia areata. TCRdb keeps only in-frame clones here, not all; method: immunoSEQ multiplex PCR. The repertoire has about 200,000 clones, about 56% of them found once; the top ten carry around 5.1%. The sequencing input was CD8+ T cells sorted from blood. These receptors were collected from a human donor in good health. Both conserved end residues are trimmed from each CDR3. Fields, in order: V gene, J gene, D gene, CDR3 protein. A D gene is named only where the DNA matches it firmly.

V gene: TRBV28; J gene: TRBJ2-5; D gene: TRBD2; CDR3 protein: ASSLLAGAETQY
V gene: TRBV9; J gene: TRBJ1-2; D gene: NA; CDR3 protein: ASINQGSYT
V gene: TRBV10-2; J gene: TRBJ1-2; D gene: NA; CDR3 protein: ASSELTDYGYT
V gene: TRBV7-9; J gene: TRBJ2-5; D gene: TRBD2; CDR3 protein: ASSSTSGGQETQY
V gene: TRBV11-2; J gene: TRBJ2-1; D gene: NA; CDR3 protein: ASSLGTDNEQF
V gene: TRBV27; J gene: TRBJ2-7; D gene: TRBD1; CDR3 protein: ASSLSWTGGDEQY
V gene: TRBV27; J gene: TRBJ2-5; D gene: TRBD2; CDR3 protein: ASSGLAGSLGETQY
V gene: TRBV9; J gene: TRBJ2-1; D gene: NA; CDR3 protein: ATSGLAGPHEQF
V gene: TRBV29-1; J gene: TRBJ2-7; D gene: TRBD1; CDR3 protein: SVEDGGRGPSYEQY
V gene: TRBV5-6; J gene: TRBJ1-1; D gene: NA; CDR3 protein: ASSLSWAEAF